These 25 T cell receptor beta chains originate from one sample sequenced in a study of blood T cells in healthy people across ages. The use of a sample-barcoded 5' primer and a J-beta primer mix characterized a second PCR of about 6 to 11 cycles. Each CDR3 protein is one row after TCRdb ran MiXCR on the 5' RACE reads. Of around 940,000 distinct CDR3 sequences listed, roughly half are singletons. The sequenced material came from blood. Receptors were obtained from a woman in her sixties or seventies in good health.

Details on this clonotype: A much larger clonotype is one base distant, so this may be a read error. The chain joins TRBV13 to TRBJ2-7; TRBD1 is a possible D gene (5 bases). The assigned J gene may be wrong: the sequence end matches TRBJ2-5 better. From germline, CDR1 is PRHDT and CDR2 FYEKMQ (reference sequence). CDR3 length: 14 residues. Here the CDR3 DNA reads TGTGCCGGCAGCTTAGGCCAGGGCATAGAGACCCAGTACTTC. This encodes CAGSLGQGIETQYF.

This chain joins TRBV12-3 or TRBV12-4 and TRBJ1-1, with 7 nucleotides matching TRBD1. The ends lost 6 bases at V and 2 bases at J; junction bases unmatched: 9. CDR3 size: 15 residues. The CDR3 here is CASRPTGTVNTEAFF. The CDR3, as DNA: TGTGCCAGCAGACCGACCGGGACAGTCAACACTGAAGCTTTCTTT.

With regard to this clonotype: It may be a read error: a sequence one base away is much more abundant. This chain connects TRBV7-8 to TRBJ2-5; D is unresolved. The CDR3 has 14 amino acids. Trimming shortened V by 1 base and J by 1 base, and 7 bases separated the two germline ends. Looked up from germline, CDR1 is SGHVS and CDR2 is FQNEAQ. CDR3 in amino acids: CASSLGEAQETQYF. The CDR3 DNA follows: TGTGCCAGCAGCTTAGGAGAGGCCCAAGAGACCCAGTACTTC. The complete variable domain, with remaining parts taken from reference TRBV7-8 and TRBJ2-5, reads GAGVSQSPRYKVAKRGQDVALRCDPISGHVSLFWYQQALGQGPEFLTYFQNEAQLDKSGLPSDRFFAERPEGSVSTLKIQRTQQEDSAVYLCASSLGEAQETQYFGPGTRLLVL.

The V and J genes are TRBV29-1 and TRBJ2-1; 8 bases line up with TRBD2. The J call may not be correct, given that the DNA end is closer to TRBJ2-7. CDR1 is SQVTM, CDR2 ANQGSEA, per germline. The CDR3 spans 16 residues. The CDR3 region has the DNA TGCAGCGTTGGGGGGCAAAGCGGGAGAGTGACGCATGAGCAGTACTTC. Protein: CSVGGQSGRVTHEQYF.

The table lists this clonotype with a few counts. The chain has TRBV6-5 and TRBJ2-5; TRBD2 might be the D (5 bases). This CDR3 has 18 amino acids. Germline V gene lookup returns CDR1 MNHEY and CDR2 SVGAGI. Trimming cost V 0 bases and J 11 bases, with 28 bases left between them. The CDR3 loop reads CASSYSMPSNSEPYGQYF. The CDR3, as DNA: TGTGCCAGCAGTTACTCGATGCCCAGTAATAGCGAACCCTACGGGCAGTACTTC.

This clonotype was seen more than once but under ten times. The chain carries TRBV28 and TRBJ2-4; the D is unclear. The germline gives CDR1 MDHEN, CDR2 SYDVKM. The CDR3 sequence is 12 residues long. V was clipped by 6 bases and J by 5 bases, with 8 bases between them. For the CDR3, the DNA is TGTGCCAGCAGGTCCTCCCAAAACATTCAGTACTTC. It specifies CASRSSQNIQYF.

As to this clonotype: A single base separates this from a much larger clone, so it may be a read error. The J gene is TRBJ2-1, the V gene TRBV20-1; unclear D gene. The CDR3 spans 13 residues. Germline CDR1 and CDR2: DFQATT and SNEGSKA (reference sequence). The V and J ends lost 0 bases and 12 bases respectively, with 15 bases between them. This CDR3 is CSARDRTWGGQFF. As DNA, the CDR3 is TGCAGTGCTAGAGACCGAACCTGGGGTGGGCAGTTCTTC.

The chain uses TRBV7-2 and TRBJ2-7; possible D gene TRBD2, 7 bases. This CDR3 has 14 amino acids. From germline, CDR1 is SGHTA and CDR2 FQGNSA. Deletions cut 5 bases from V and 7 bases from J, with 18 bases between. As DNA, the CDR3 is TGTGCCAGCAGCACCCCGGGGGGCGCGAGGGAGCAGTACTTC. It codes for CASSTPGGAREQYF. The full variable domain, in which reference TRBV7-2 and TRBJ2-7 provide the parts outside the CDR3, is GAGVSQSPSNKVTEKGKDVELRCDPISGHTALYWYRQSLGQGLEFLIYFQGNSAPDKSGLPSDRFSAERTGGSVSTLTIQRTQQEDSAVYLCASSTPGGAREQYFGPGTRLTVT.

The chain recombines TRBV4-1 with TRBJ1-1, with TRBD1 identical over 8 bases. Per the germline V gene, CDR1 is MGHRA and CDR2 is YSYEKL. V was pared by 4 bases and J by 0 bases, with 7 bases of the junction left unmatched. There are 16 residues in the CDR3. As DNA, the CDR3 is TGCGCCAGCAGCCCCCCGGACAGGGCCCTGAACACTGAAGCTTTCTTT. It encodes CASSPPDRALNTEAFF.

Comments on this clonotype: The junction departs from germline at one end; a sequencing error may be responsible. The rearrangement links TRBV7-2 to TRBJ2-3, with TRBD2 identical over 7 bases. The CDR3 has 16 residues. Germline V lookup: CDR1 SGHTA, CDR2 FQGNSA. The CDR3 sequence is CACSYGGSWFTDTQYF. In DNA, the CDR3 is TGTGCCTGCAGTTATGGCGGGAGTTGGTTCACAGATACGCAGTATTTT.

This clonotype was seen a few times. The V and J genes are TRBV5-1 and TRBJ2-3; tentative D call: TRBD2 (6 bases). There are 21 residues in the CDR3. Germline assignment: CDR1 SGHRS and CDR2 YFSETQ. V lost 3 bases to trimming and J lost 0 bases, with 29 bases between them. In nucleotides, the CDR3 is TGCGCCAGCAGCTCCGGGACTGGCCTGAATCGCTGGGGTACTAGCACAGATACGCAGTATTTT. Amino acids: CASSSGTGLNRWGTSTDTQYF.

This clonotype turned up a few times. The chain carries TRBV27 and TRBJ1-1, with TRBD1 as a possible D gene (6 bases). Germline assignment: CDR1 MNHEY and CDR2 SMNVEV (reference sequence). The CDR3 extends over 13 amino acids. V gave up 4 bases and J gave up 5 bases, with 11 bases separating them. In DNA form, the CDR3 reads TGTGCCAGCAGTTGGGGGCTCGGTACTGAAGCTTTCTTT. It is translated as CASSWGLGTEAFF.

CDR3 DNA: TGTGCCAGCAGTGAAGTTGGGCAGGGCGACGGCTACACCTTC. Protein sequence: CASSEVGQGDGYTF. The chain links TRBV25-1 to TRBJ1-2; a possible D gene is TRBD1 (5 bases). This CDR3 contains 14 residues. Between the trimmed V and J ends, which lost 2 bases and 8 bases, there was a span of 15 bases. In germline, CDR1 is MGHDK, CDR2 SYGVNS.

DNA for the CDR3: TGTGCCAGCAGTCCTACAGGGGTTCAGCCCCAGCATTTT. It encodes CASSPTGVQPQHF. The V and J genes are TRBV6-5 and TRBJ1-5; 7 bases are a match to TRBD1. Trimming took 5 bases from V and 6 from J; bases not matched to a gene: 4. The CDR3 length is 13 residues. The germline V gene encodes CDR1 MNHEY and CDR2 SVGAGI.

The chain recombines TRBV27 with TRBJ2-4; possibly TRBD2 for D (5 bases). The V gene's germline CDR1 is MNHEY and CDR2 SMNVEV (reference sequence). The V gene lost 2 bases and the J gene lost 0 bases, with 17 bases spanning the gap. The CDR3 is 18 amino acids. CDR3 DNA sequence: TGTGCCAGCAGTTTAAGCGGCTTTGGAGGCGGAGCCAAAAACATTCAGTACTTC. This codes for CASSLSGFGGGAKNIQYF.

J is TRBJ2-5 and V is TRBV20-1, with D uncertain. In germline, CDR1 is DFQATT, CDR2 SNEGSKA (reference sequence). The CDR3 has 13 amino acids. The V end was cut by 5 bases, the J end by 0 bases, with 10 bases between. CDR3: CSAVLEHQETQYF. CDR3 nucleotides: TGCAGTGCTGTCCTAGAACACCAAGAGACCCAGTACTTC.

V usage is TRBV2 and J usage is TRBJ2-7; 12 bases align to TRBD2. J gave up 6 bases and V 6 bases, and 6 bases lay outside the gene matches. Germline V CDR1 and CDR2: SNHLY, FYNNEI. This CDR3 contains 14 residues. CDR3 region: CASRLAGGWVEQYF. Here the CDR3 DNA reads TGTGCCAGCAGACTAGCGGGAGGATGGGTCGAGCAGTACTTC. Full variable domain (outside the CDR3, taken from reference TRBV2 and TRBJ2-7): EPEVTQTPSHQVTQMGQEVILRCVPISNHLYFYWYRQILGQKVEFLVSFYNNEISEKSEIFDDQFSVERPDGSNFTLKIRSTKLEDSAMYFCASRLAGGWVEQYFGPGTRLTVT.

J is TRBJ2-6 and V is TRBV12-3 or TRBV12-4; D unclear. With 7 bases removed from V and 1 base from J, the gap between germline ends came to 8 bases. CDR3 length: 14 residues. The CDR3 DNA reads as TGTGCCAGCACCACCAAATCTGGGGCCAACGTCCTGACTTTC. Its translation is CASTTKSGANVLTF.

This clonotype was counted between two and nine times. The rearrangement links TRBV2 to TRBJ2-5, with D unclear. V was pared by 6 bases and J by 4 bases, with 9 bases between. CDR1 and CDR2 from the germline V gene are SNHLY and FYNNEI. This CDR3 spans 12 amino acids. DNA of the CDR3: TGTGCCAGCAGGCTCGGCGGAGAGACCCAGTACTTC. Residues: CASRLGGETQYF.

This clonotype has only a few counts. CDR3: CASSGVSGSPIPTAYEQYF. In nucleotides, the CDR3 is TGTGCCAGCAGCGGAGTTAGCGGGAGTCCTATTCCAACGGCTTACGAGCAGTACTTC. The genes are TRBV25-1 and TRBJ2-7, with 9 positions matching TRBD2. Germline V gives CDR1 MGHDK, CDR2 SYGVNS. CDR3 length equals 19 residues. The ends lost 6 bases at V and 4 bases at J; junction bases unmatched: 22.

The chain employs TRBV5-6 and TRBJ2-2, with a tentative D call TRBD1 (6 bases). Germline loops: CDR1 SGHDT, CDR2 YYEEEE. V lost 1 base and J 6 bases, leaving 22 bases between the germline ends. The CDR3 consists of 18 residues. The CDR3 region is CASSLNQGSGMYPGELFF. The CDR3 DNA reads as TGTGCCAGCAGCTTGAATCAGGGGTCAGGGATGTATCCCGGGGAGCTGTTTTTT.

This chain joins TRBV20-1 and TRBJ2-3; D possibly corresponds to TRBD2 (6 bases). Germline CDR1 and CDR2: DFQATT and SNEGSKA (reference sequence). V shed 3 bases and J shed 0 bases, with 13 bases lying between them. The CDR3 totals 15 residues. The CDR3 nucleotides read TGCAGTGCTAGTCGGCGGGAATCTAGCACAGATACGCAGTATTTT. Protein sequence: CSASRRESSTDTQYF.

Turning to this clonotype: An end of the junction does not agree with germline; a read error may underlie this. The V call is TRBV29-1, the J call TRBJ1-4; D gene unclear. The CDR3 contains 14 residues. Germline V CDR1 and CDR2: SQVTM, ANQGSEA. The CDR3 loop is CSVVPDTTNERLFF. The CDR3, as DNA: TGCAGCGTCGTACCGGATACAACTAATGAAAGACTGTTTTTT.

This clonotype was found many times. The chain links TRBV25-1 to TRBJ2-7; 9 positions match TRBD2. The germline V gene has CDR1 MGHDK and CDR2 SYGVNS. The J segment lost 2 bases and the V segment lost 1 base, leaving 3 bases of the junction unmatched. The CDR3 runs 15 residues. CDR3 residues: CASSELTSGPYEQYF. Written as DNA, the CDR3 is TGTGCCAGCAGTGAATTAACTAGCGGGCCCTACGAGCAGTACTTC.

V and J are TRBV25-1 and TRBJ2-3; D is unresolved. V dropped 3 bases and J dropped 2 bases, with 6 bases sitting between them. The germline V gene encodes CDR1 MGHDK and CDR2 SYGVNS. The CDR3 loop spans 13 amino acids. Here the CDR3 DNA reads TGTGCCAGCAGTGACTATCTCACAGATACGCAGTATTTT. As protein: CASSDYLTDTQYF.